The next 15 T cell receptor beta chains were all read from a single sample in a study of cytomegalovirus exposure and HLA in healthy donors. The PCR used 60 Vbeta and 13 Jbeta primers. Libraries were prepared by immunoSEQ multiplex PCR; TCRdb keeps only in-frame clonotypes and omits some of them. The table gives fewer than 45,000 clones; the top ten clones make up approximately 10% of it. Sequenced: PBMCs. These receptors were obtained from a man between 40 and 49 years old in good health and CMV-seropositive.

This chain links TRBV19 with TRBJ1-1, with TRBD1 identical over 7 bases. The germline CDR1 and CDR2 sequences are LNHDA and SQIVND (reference sequence). J gave up 7 bases and V 4 bases, and 6 bases lay outside the gene matches. The CDR3 extends over 13 amino acids. CDR3 DNA: TGTGCCAGTAGTACGGGACAGACCCTTGAAGCTTTCTTT. Translating gives CASSTGQTLEAFF.

The chain couples TRBV5-4 to TRBJ1-2; the D is unclear. The germline V and J ends were trimmed by 0 bases and 4 bases, with 16 bases remaining between them. The CDR3 runs to 16 residues. Per the germline V gene, CDR1 is SGHNT and CDR2 is YYREEE (reference sequence). CDR3 nucleotide sequence: TGTGCCAGCAGCTTGGGGGAGCGAGGTGCGCTCTATGGCTACACCTTC. This gives the protein CASSLGERGALYGYTF.

The V and J genes are TRBV4-1 and TRBJ2-1; 12 bases align to TRBD2. Germline CDR1 and CDR2: MGHRA and YSYEKL. The CDR3 totals 15 residues. V lost 5 bases and J lost 8; bases outside the gene matches: 7. The CDR3 loop reads CASSEGLAGRYEQFF. Written as DNA, the CDR3 is TGCGCCAGCAGCGAAGGACTAGCGGGACGCTATGAGCAGTTCTTC.

The J gene is TRBJ1-5, the V gene TRBV7-9; 9 bases line up with TRBD1. Germline V gives CDR1 SEHNR, CDR2 FQNEAQ (reference sequence). V was clipped by 11 bases and J by 12 bases; unmatched bases: 8. CDR3 length: 11 amino acids. The CDR3 sequence: CAVSGTGLQHF. The CDR3 DNA reads TGTGCCGTTTCCGGGACAGGGCTCCAGCATTTT.

The chain combines TRBV10-3 with TRBJ2-7; 9 nucleotides line up with TRBD1. The CDR3 runs to 18 residues. Germline V lookup: CDR1 ENHRY, CDR2 SYGVKD. V lost 3 bases, J lost 0 bases, and 12 bases stayed unmatched. CDR3 sequence reads: CAISEGQGSRGNSYEQYF. In DNA, the CDR3 is TGTGCCATCAGTGAAGGACAGGGGTCGAGAGGGAACTCCTACGAGCAGTACTTC.

V and J are TRBV6-1 and TRBJ1-2; D might be TRBD1 (6 bases). CDR1 MNHNS and CDR2 SASEGT come from the germline V gene. V lost 5 bases and J lost 2, with 12 bases in between. CDR3 length: 14 residues. The CDR3 DNA follows: TGTGCCAGCAGTCCGGACAGCTGGAACTATGGCTACACCTTC. Encoded protein: CASSPDSWNYGYTF.

The chain links TRBV7-9 to TRBJ2-1; D gene ambiguous. The germline V gene encodes CDR1 SEHNR and CDR2 FQNEAQ (reference sequence). V was cut by 7 bases and J by 0 bases, with 10 bases left in between. The CDR3 consists of 14 residues. CDR3 amino acids: CASIRLSSYNEQFF. In DNA, the CDR3 is TGTGCCAGCATCAGGCTAAGCTCCTACAATGAGCAGTTCTTC.

The chain couples TRBV10-3 to TRBJ1-5, with unresolved D. Trimming removed 4 bases from V and 5 bases from J, with 9 bases in between. Germline CDR1 is ENHRY and CDR2 is SYGVKD. The CDR3 is 13 amino acids. CDR3 protein: CAISAGEDQPQHF. In nucleotides, the CDR3 is TGTGCCATCAGTGCTGGGGAGGATCAGCCCCAGCATTTT.

This chain joins TRBV12-1 and TRBJ2-7; no DNA check was done on the table's D call, TRBD2. TRBV12-1 is shown as a pseudogene. The CDR3 covers 11 residues. This CDR3 reads CASKTRTEQYF. CDR3 in DNA: TGTGCCAGCAAGACTAGAACCGAGCAGTACTTC.

DNA for the CDR3: TGTGCCACCAAAAGAGGGGACAGGGACCACAATGAGCAGTTCTTC. Translating it yields CATKRGDRDHNEQFF. This chain joins TRBV5-6 and TRBJ2-1; 9 positions agree with TRBD1. Per germline, CDR1 SGHDT and CDR2 YYEEEE. This CDR3 has 15 amino acids. Trimming cost V 9 bases and J 5 bases; bases outside gene matches: 12.

The J gene is TRBJ2-5, the V gene TRBV5-1; possible D gene TRBD1, 5 bases. Germline CDR1 is SGHRS and CDR2 is YFSETQ. With 4 bases removed from V and 7 bases from J, the gap between germline ends came to 20 bases. The CDR3 consists of 15 residues. The chain's CDR3 is CASSEEQGGIGTQYF. DNA for the CDR3: TGCGCCAGCAGCGAGGAGCAGGGTGGGATTGGGACCCAGTACTTC. The full variable domain, its missing parts supplied by reference TRBV5-1 and TRBJ2-5, is KAGVTQTPRYLIKTRGQQVTLSCSPISGHRSVSWYQQTPGQGLQFLFEYFSETQRNKGNFPGRFSGRQFSNSRSEMNVSTLELGDSALYLCASSEEQGGIGTQYFGPGTRLLVL.

J is TRBJ2-7 and V is TRBV28; D might be TRBD2 (5 bases). V lost 8 bases and J lost 7, with 12 bases in between. The CDR3 is made up of 11 amino acids. Germline V gives CDR1 MDHEN, CDR2 SYDVKM. The CDR3, as DNA: TGTGCCAGCGGGAGTAATCAAGAGCAGTACTTC. Its translation: CASGSNQEQYF.

The rearrangement links TRBV10-2 to TRBJ2-7; maybe TRBD1 (5 bases). The V end was cut by 3 bases, the J end by 3 bases, with 9 bases between. Per germline, CDR1 WSHSY and CDR2 SAAADI. The length of the CDR3 is 13 residues. Here the CDR3 DNA reads TGCGCCAGCAGTGAATTTAGGGGCTACGAGCAGTACTTC. It yields the protein CASSEFRGYEQYF.

The CDR3 is CASARDRGSYEQYF. The CDR3 DNA sequence: TGCGCCAGCGCCCGGGACAGGGGCTCCTACGAGCAGTACTTC. This chain links TRBV10-2 with TRBJ2-7; TRBD1 aligns across 10 bases. V dropped 8 bases and J dropped 0; count of bases not matched to a gene: 4. The CDR3 runs 14 residues. The germline V gene encodes CDR1 WSHSY and CDR2 SAAADI.

The V call is TRBV27, the J call TRBJ2-7; D may be TRBD2 (6 bases). V was cut by 4 bases and J by 1 base, with 11 bases left in between. Germline values: CDR1 MNHEY, CDR2 SMNVEV (reference sequence). This CDR3 is 14 amino acids long. CDR3 nucleotides: TGTGCCAGCAGTTACGGGGGTGAGTCCTACGAGCAGTACTTC. It codes for CASSYGGESYEQYF.